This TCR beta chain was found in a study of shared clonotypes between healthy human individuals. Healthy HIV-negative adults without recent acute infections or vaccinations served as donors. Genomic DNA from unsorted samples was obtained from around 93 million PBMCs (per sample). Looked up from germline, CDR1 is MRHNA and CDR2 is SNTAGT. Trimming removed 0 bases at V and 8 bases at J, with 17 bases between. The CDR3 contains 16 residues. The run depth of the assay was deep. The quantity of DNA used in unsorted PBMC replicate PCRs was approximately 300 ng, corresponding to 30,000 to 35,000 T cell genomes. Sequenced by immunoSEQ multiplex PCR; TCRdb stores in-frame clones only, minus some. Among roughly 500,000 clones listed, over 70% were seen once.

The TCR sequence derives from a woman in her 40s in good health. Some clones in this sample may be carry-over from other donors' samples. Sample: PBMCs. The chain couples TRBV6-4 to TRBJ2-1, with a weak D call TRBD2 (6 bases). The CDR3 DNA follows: TGTGCCAGCAGTGACTCTGAGGGAGGTGAGGCGGATGAGCAGTTCTTC. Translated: CASSDSEGGEADEQFF.